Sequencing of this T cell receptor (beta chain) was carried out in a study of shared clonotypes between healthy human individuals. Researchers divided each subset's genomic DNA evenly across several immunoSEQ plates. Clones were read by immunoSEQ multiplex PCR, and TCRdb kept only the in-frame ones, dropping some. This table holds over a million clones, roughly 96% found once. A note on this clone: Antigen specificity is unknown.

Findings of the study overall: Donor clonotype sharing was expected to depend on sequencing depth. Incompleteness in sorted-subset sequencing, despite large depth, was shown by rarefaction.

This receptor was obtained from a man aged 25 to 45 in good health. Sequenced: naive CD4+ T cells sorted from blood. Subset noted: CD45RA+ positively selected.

CDR3 in amino acids: CSVEPSGRGELFF. The DNA of the CDR3 is TGCAGCGTTGAACCCAGTGGTCGAGGGGAGCTGTTTTTT. The V and J genes are TRBV29-1 and TRBJ2-2; no clear D. V was pared by 2 bases and J by 8 bases, with 12 bases between. Germline assignment: CDR1 SQVTM and CDR2 ANQGSEA. The CDR3 covers 13 residues.